A selection of T cell receptor beta chains follows, all from one sample in a study of T cells in Graves' hyperthyroidism and ophthalmopathy. One entry per CDR3 protein, called by TCRdb with MiXCR from the multiplex PCR reads. The sample lists about 620,000 distinct CDR3 sequences, roughly 15% occurring once. Sequencing used blood. The receptors were sampled from a woman in her 30s with Graves' hyperthyroidism. CDR3s include the opening cysteine and the closing phenylalanine or tryptophan. A D gene is named only where the DNA matches it firmly. Size is omitted from some rows. Given values are once, few, many or a class for expanded clones.

>few|.|TRBV6-1|14|TRBJ1-5
CASISVGLDQPQHF
TGTGCCAGCATATCTGTCGGGCTCGATCAGCCCCAGCATTTT
>.|TRBD2|TRBV30|15|TRBJ2-1
CAWSISLAAYNEQFF
TGTGCCTGGAGTATAAGCCTAGCGGCGTACAATGAGCAGTTCTTC
>many|.|TRBV7-2|15|TRBJ2-7
CASSLVLNSGAEQYF
TGTGCCAGCAGCTTAGTCTTAAATTCGGGAGCCGAGCAGTACTTC
>few|.|TRBV27|16|TRBJ1-1
CASRLAPTGSGTEAFF
TGTGCCAGCAGACTAGCCCCAACAGGGTCGGGCACTGAAGCTTTCTTT
>.|TRBD2|TRBV4-1|18|TRBJ2-1
CASSQVQLAGGSYNEQFF
TGCGCCAGCAGCCAAGTGCAACTAGCGGGAGGATCTTACAATGAGCAGTTCTTC
>.|.|TRBV9|12|TRBJ1-2
CASGTGFFGYTF
TGTGCCAGCGGAACAGGGTTCTTTGGCTACACCTTC
>few|.|TRBV11-2|15|TRBJ2-5
CASSFRQGGKETQYF
TGTGCCAGCAGCTTCCGACAGGGAGGCAAAGAGACCCAGTACTTC
>few|TRBD2|TRBV29-1|16|TRBJ2-1
CSVEGLADFSYNEQFF
TGCAGCGTTGAAGGGCTAGCGGACTTCTCCTACAATGAGCAGTTCTTC
>many|TRBD2|TRBV2|15|TRBJ2-1
CASSKLAGGHNEQFF
TGTGCCAGCAGTAAACTAGCGGGAGGACACAATGAGCAGTTCTTC
>.|TRBD1|TRBV20-1|13|TRBJ1-1
CSVSRDRDTEAFF
TGCAGTGTTTCCCGGGACAGGGACACTGAAGCTTTCTTT
>.|.|TRBV20-1|15|TRBJ2-2
CSAPRGGREAGELFF
TGCAGTGCTCCGAGGGGGGGGAGGGAGGCCGGGGAGCTGTTTTTT
>many|TRBD1|TRBV28|16|TRBJ2-7
CASSSPHRGTPYEQYF
TGTGCCAGCAGCTCCCCTCACAGGGGCACCCCCTACGAGCAGTACTTC
>.|.|TRBV30|14|TRBJ2-7
CAWSTGTSVYEQYF
TGTGCCTGGAGTACTGGGACGTCCGTGTACGAGCAGTACTTC
>.|.|TRBV20-1|18|TRBJ1-6
CSAREVTGGRFNNSPLHF
TGCAGTGCTAGAGAAGTAACAGGAGGGCGCTTTAATAATTCACCCCTCCACTTT
>many|TRBD2|TRBV20-1|13|TRBJ2-3
CSASGRRADTQYF
TGCAGTGCTAGCGGGAGGAGGGCAGATACGCAGTATTTT
>many|TRBD1|TRBV12-3/TRBV12-4|13|TRBJ2-7
CASSLDRGDEQYF
TGTGCCAGCAGTTTAGACAGGGGGGACGAGCAGTACTTC
>few|TRBD1|TRBV18|15|TRBJ2-7
CASSPGQGFTYEQYF
TGTGCCAGCTCACCCGGACAGGGGTTTACCTACGAGCAGTACTTC
>few|.|TRBV7-9|14|TRBJ2-5
CASSFRALQETQYF
TGTGCCAGCAGCTTCAGAGCCTTACAAGAGACCCAGTACTTC
>many|TRBD1|TRBV28|13|TRBJ1-2
CASSPRTGSGYTF
TGTGCCAGCAGTCCCCGGACAGGGTCTGGCTACACCTTC
>.|TRBD1|TRBV7-9|17|TRBJ2-1
CASSVPTTGGFADEQFF
TGTGCCAGCAGCGTCCCCACCACAGGGGGCTTCGCCGATGAGCAGTTCTTC
>many|TRBD2|TRBV7-8|14|TRBJ2-3
CASSLLSGGPTQYF
TGTGCCAGCAGCTTACTGTCGGGAGGGCCGACGCAGTATTTT
>few|TRBD2|TRBV9|22|TRBJ2-1
CASSVKTLPGLAGVSSYNEQFF
TGTGCCAGCAGCGTCAAGACCTTGCCGGGACTAGCGGGAGTAAGCTCCTACAATGAGCAGTTCTTC
>.|.|TRBV12-3/TRBV12-4|13|TRBJ1-2
CASTIPEEYGYTF
TGTGCCAGCACCATCCCCGAAGAGTATGGCTACACCTTC
>few|TRBD2|TRBV6-4|24|TRBJ2-1
CASSDFRIGDRRLAGESSYNEQFF
TGTGCCAGCAGTGACTTTCGCATAGGGGATCGGAGACTAGCGGGAGAGAGCTCCTACAATGAGCAGTTCTTC
>few|TRBD2|TRBV13|15|TRBJ2-1
CASSFGLAGSNEQFF
TGTGCCAGCAGCTTTGGGCTAGCGGGAAGCAATGAGCAGTTCTTC
>many|TRBD1|TRBV30|14|TRBJ1-4
CAWEKGQAGEKLFF
TGTGCCTGGGAAAAGGGACAGGCCGGTGAAAAACTGTTTTTT
>many|.|TRBV5-6|17|TRBJ2-7
CASSLKVPRGTEYEQYF
TGTGCCAGCAGCTTGAAGGTTCCTCGCGGGACGGAATACGAGCAGTACTTC
>many|.|TRBV12-3/TRBV12-4|14|TRBJ2-1
CASSRPLLNNEQFF
TGTGCCAGCAGCCGGCCCCTATTAAACAATGAGCAGTTCTTC
>many|.|TRBV24-1|15|TRBJ1-1
CATSDSAGSPGEAFF
TGTGCCACCAGTGATTCGGCTGGATCCCCCGGTGAAGCTTTCTTT
>many|TRBD2|TRBV12-3/TRBV12-4|16|TRBJ2-2
CASSLSGRVRTGELFF
TGTGCCAGCAGTTTGAGCGGGAGAGTTCGGACCGGGGAGCTGTTTTTT
>few|.|TRBV24-1|11|TRBJ2-5
CATSDGETQYF
TGTGCCACCAGTGATGGGGAGACCCAGTACTTC
>few|TRBD2|TRBV20-1|19|TRBJ2-5
CSAIPLHAGLASDRETQYF
TGCAGTGCAATCCCCCTCCACGCGGGACTAGCTTCAGATCGAGAGACCCAGTACTTC
>many|TRBD1|TRBV5-1|15|TRBJ2-5
CASSLQDRVGETQYF
TGCGCCAGCAGCCTTCAGGACAGGGTTGGGGAGACCCAGTACTTC
>many|.|TRBV20-1|14|TRBJ2-3
CSAKTPTSTDTQYF
TGCAGTGCCAAGACACCAACTAGCACAGATACGCAGTATTTT
>many|.|TRBV6-1|16|TRBJ2-7
CASSDNGQGGPYEQYF
TGTGCCAGCAGTGACAATGGACAGGGAGGGCCCTACGAGCAGTACTTC
>many|TRBD1|TRBV18|16|TRBJ1-2
CASSPVTGTANYGYTF
TGTGCCAGCTCACCAGTGACCGGGACAGCTAACTATGGCTACACCTTC
>many|.|TRBV19|15|TRBJ1-1
CASSIVLEMNTEAFF
TGTGCCAGTAGTATAGTCCTGGAGATGAACACTGAAGCTTTCTTT
>.|TRBD2|TRBV20-1|13|TRBJ2-2
CSAPRRGGGELFF
TGCAGTGCCCCTAGGCGGGGGGGCGGGGAGCTGTTTTTT
>many|.|TRBV7-3|15|TRBJ2-5
CASSLGQTQRETQYF
TGTGCCAGCAGCTTAGGTCAGACTCAGAGAGAGACCCAGTACTTC
>many|.|TRBV28|17|TRBJ1-3
CASSLSTFDSKGNTIYF
TGTGCCAGCAGTTTATCGACCTTCGACAGCAAAGGAAACACCATATATTTT
>.|.|TRBV24-1|18|TRBJ2-1
CATSAPPRRGTVVNEQFF
TGTGCCACCAGTGCACCCCCCCGCCGGGGGACAGTTGTCAATGAGCAGTTCTTC
>many|.|TRBV28|12|TRBJ2-3
CASSSQVDTQYF
TGTGCCAGCAGTTCTCAGGTAGATACGCAGTATTTT
>.|.|TRBV6-1|16|TRBJ1-5
CASSEPRDGVNQPQHF
TGTGCCAGCAGTGAACCAAGAGACGGGGTCAATCAGCCCCAGCATTTT
>.|TRBD1|TRBV11-2|17|TRBJ1-2
CASSFNSGTGLSYGYTF
TGTGCCAGCAGCTTTAACTCCGGGACAGGGCTTTCTTATGGCTACACCTTC
>.|TRBD2|TRBV6-1|15|TRBJ2-7
CASSRTTSGKYEQYF
TGTGCCAGCAGTCGAACGACTAGCGGGAAATACGAGCAGTACTTC
>few|TRBD1|TRBV27|15|TRBJ1-1
CASRAGGGVHTEAFF
TGTGCCAGCAGGGCTGGAGGGGGCGTTCACACTGAAGCTTTCTTT
>many|TRBD1|TRBV5-1|16|TRBJ1-1
CASSLGTGTFLTEAFF
TGCGCCAGCAGCTTGGGGACAGGGACCTTCTTAACTGAAGCTTTCTTT
>few|.|TRBV29-1|13|TRBJ1-2
CSVLNPTNYGYTF
TGCAGCGTGTTGAACCCAACTAACTATGGCTACACCTTC
>many|.|TRBV3-1|12|TRBJ1-4
CASGETNEKLFF
TGTGCCAGCGGGGAGACTAATGAAAAACTGTTTTTT
>many|TRBD1|TRBV28|16|TRBJ2-1
CASSSLTGHGNNEQFF
TGTGCCAGCAGTTCCCTGACAGGGCATGGAAACAATGAGCAGTTCTTC
>many|.|TRBV11-2|14|TRBJ2-7
CASTSRGGTYEQYF
TGTGCCAGCACCTCCCGAGGGGGGACCTACGAGCAGTACTTC
>many|.|TRBV10-3|11|TRBJ1-4
CAISGGEKLFF
TGTGCCATCAGTGGGGGTGAAAAACTGTTTTTT
>.|.|TRBV27|13|TRBJ1-2
CASSFSGVGGYTF
TGTGCCAGCAGTTTCTCAGGGGTCGGTGGCTACACCTTC
>few|.|TRBV19|14|TRBJ2-7
CASSSRDVIYEQYF
TGTGCCAGTAGTAGCCGGGACGTGATCTACGAGCAGTACTTC
>.|TRBD2|TRBV12-3/TRBV12-4|13|TRBJ2-1
CASSFDGRGGWFF
TGTGCCAGCAGTTTTGACGGGAGGGGGGGGTGGTTCTTC